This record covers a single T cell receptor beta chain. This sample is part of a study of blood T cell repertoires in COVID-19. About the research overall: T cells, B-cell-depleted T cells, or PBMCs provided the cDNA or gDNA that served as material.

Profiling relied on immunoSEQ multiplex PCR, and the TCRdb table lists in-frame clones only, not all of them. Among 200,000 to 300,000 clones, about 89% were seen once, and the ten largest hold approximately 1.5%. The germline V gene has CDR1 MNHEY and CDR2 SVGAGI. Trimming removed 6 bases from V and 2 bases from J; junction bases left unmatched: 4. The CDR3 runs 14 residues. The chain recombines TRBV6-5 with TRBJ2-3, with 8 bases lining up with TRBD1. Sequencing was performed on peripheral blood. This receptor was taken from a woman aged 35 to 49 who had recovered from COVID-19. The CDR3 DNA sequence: TGTGCCAGCAGCCGGACAGGGACCACAGATACGCAGTATTTT. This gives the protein CASSRTGTTDTQYF.